These 29 T cell receptor beta chains were sequenced from one sample in a study of CD8 T cells in ankylosing spondylitis. TCRdb passed the 5' RACE reads through MiXCR, listing each CDR3 protein once. The repertoire holds around 130,000 distinct CDR3 sequences, with about 7% as singletons. Sequencing used blood, either unsorted or a sorted T cell fraction (not recorded which). The receptors shown here come from a male donor with ankylosing spondylitis or in good health (not recorded which).

There are many counts of this clonotype. The V and J genes are TRBV11-2 and TRBJ2-1; 11 bases are a match to TRBD2. CDR1 and CDR2 from the germline V gene are SGHAT and FQNNGV. CDR3 length equals 16 residues. V lost 1 base to trimming and J lost 3 bases; unmatched junction nucleotides: 2. CDR3 sequence (DNA): TGTGCCAGCAGCTTAGTCGGACTAGCGGGCTACAATGAGCAGTTCTTC. It yields the protein CASSLVGLAGYNEQFF.

There are many counts of this clonotype. The rearrangement uses TRBV5-5 and TRBJ2-5; perhaps TRBD1 as D (6 bases). This CDR3 has 14 residues. Deletions cut 4 bases from V and 3 bases from J, with 13 bases between. Germline assignment: CDR1 SGHKS and CDR2 YYEKEE (reference sequence). CDR3 coding DNA: TGTGCCAGCAGCCCCCTTAGGGGGAAAGAGACCCAGTACTTC. Translation: CASSPLRGKETQYF.

This clonotype was counted at least ten times. The chain couples TRBV30 to TRBJ2-7; D is possibly TRBD1 (7 bases). CDR3 length: 14 residues. V was pared by 2 bases and J by 3 bases, with 14 bases between. Germline V CDR1 and CDR2: GTSNPN, SVGIG (reference sequence). DNA for the CDR3: TGTGCCTGGAGTCGGGGGACAGAGAGCTACGAGCAGTACTTC. Translated: CAWSRGTESYEQYF.

In its sample, this clonotype was seen many times. J is TRBJ2-1 and V is TRBV20-1; 10 bases line up with TRBD2. The CDR3 runs to 14 residues. In germline, CDR1 is DFQATT, CDR2 SNEGSKA (reference sequence). Trimming at V came to 5 bases and at J to 4 bases, leaving 5 bases not matched to a gene. The CDR3 DNA reads TGCAGTGCTCCTACTAGCGGGGTATACAATGAGCAGTTCTTC. It yields the protein CSAPTSGVYNEQFF.

This clonotype was found many times. A junction end diverges from the germline sequence, so it may reflect a read error. V usage is TRBV5-1 and J usage is TRBJ1-1; no clear D. Germline V gene sequence: CDR1 SGHRS, CDR2 YFSETQ. CDR3 length equals 13 residues. The CDR3 loop reads CASRDGSNTEAFF. DNA for the CDR3: TGCGCCAGCAGGGACGGATCGAACACTGAAGCTTTTTTT.

This clonotype has ten or more counts. The chain employs TRBV29-1 and TRBJ2-7, with 7 bases matching TRBD1. The CDR3 consists of 14 residues. Germline CDR1 reads SQVTM; CDR2 reads ANQGSEA. Germline trimming cut 0 bases from V and 3 bases from J; bases unmatched to any gene: 5. The CDR3 region is CSVEDPGDSYEQYF. The DNA of the CDR3 is TGCAGCGTTGAAGATCCAGGGGACAGCTACGAGCAGTACTTC.

This clonotype was seen many times. CDR3 bases: TGCAGTGCTAGGGGGACTTATAGCAATCAGCCCCAGCATTTT. This sequence encodes CSARGTYSNQPQHF. This chain connects TRBV20-1 to TRBJ1-5, with D perhaps TRBD1 (5 bases). Germline-derived CDR1 and CDR2 are DFQATT and SNEGSKA (reference sequence). Trimming cost V 3 bases and J 0 bases, with 9 bases left between them. The CDR3 sequence is 14 residues long.

In this sample, this clonotype turned up many times. This chain connects TRBV20-1 to TRBJ1-6; unclear D gene. V was clipped by 0 bases and J by 0 bases, with 15 bases between them. Per germline, CDR1 DFQATT and CDR2 SNEGSKA (reference sequence). This CDR3 has 18 amino acids. CDR3 DNA sequence: TGCAGTGCTAGAGATCGGGTCAGGCTAAGCTCCTATAATTCACCCCTCCACTTT. Encoded protein: CSARDRVRLSSYNSPLHF.

This clonotype was detected ten times or more. V gene TRBV24-1 combines with J gene TRBJ2-3; D assignment may be TRBD1 or TRBD2 (5 bases each). Germline CDR1 and CDR2: KGHDR and SFDVKD. The CDR3 runs to 17 residues. V lost 4 bases, J lost 6 bases, and 22 bases lay in between. DNA for the CDR3: TGTGCCACCAGTGAGCACAGCGTGACCGGGACCACGGATACGCAGTATTTT. As protein: CATSEHSVTGTTDTQYF.

Concerning this clonotype: This may arise from a read error, as a much more abundant clone is one base away. For the CDR3, the DNA is TGTGCCAGCTCACCCTCTCTCGAGCACCCCTACGAGCAGTACTTC. Translating it yields CASSPSLEHPYEQYF. The V and J genes are TRBV18 and TRBJ2-7, with D unresolved. Germline loops: CDR1 KGHSH, CDR2 LQKENI. The germline V and J ends were trimmed by 3 bases and 2 bases, with 14 bases remaining between them. The CDR3 consists of 15 residues.

This clonotype was counted at least ten times. This chain links TRBV12-3 or TRBV12-4 with TRBJ1-5; no definite D call. The CDR3 sequence is 14 residues long. V lost 5 bases to trimming and J lost 4 bases, with 12 bases between them. The CDR3 nucleotides read TGTGCCAGCAGTCCGGGTATCGGGAATCAGCCCCAGCATTTT. Translating it yields CASSPGIGNQPQHF.

This clonotype showed up many times. The chain couples TRBV5-1 to TRBJ1-2, with 10 bases lining up with TRBD1. V lost 0 bases to trimming and J lost 2 bases; unmatched junction nucleotides: 1. The CDR3 has 15 residues. The germline V gene has CDR1 SGHRS and CDR2 YFSETQ. CDR3 region: CASSLEDRGNYGYTF. The DNA for the CDR3 is TGCGCCAGCAGCTTGGAGGACAGGGGGAACTATGGCTACACCTTC.

This clonotype was recorded many times. The chain has TRBV9 and TRBJ2-3; D not certain. Germline assignment: CDR1 SGDLS and CDR2 YYNGEE. V dropped 4 bases and J dropped 2 bases, with 5 bases sitting between them. The CDR3 length is 12 residues. CDR3: CASSHDTDTQYF. In DNA form, the CDR3 reads TGTGCCAGCAGCCACGACACAGATACGCAGTATTTT.

This clonotype was seen many times. V and J are TRBV20-1 and TRBJ1-2; D uncertain. V was trimmed by 1 base and J by 5 bases, leaving 11 bases between them. Germline CDR1 DFQATT, CDR2 SNEGSKA (reference sequence). CDR3 length: 13 amino acids. The CDR3 DNA reads TGCAGTGCTAGAGTCGCGGCTTCTTATGGCTACACCTTC. Encoded protein: CSARVAASYGYTF.

This clonotype occurred many times. This chain uses TRBV20-1 with TRBJ1-6; a weak D match, TRBD1 (5 bases). The CDR3 runs 16 residues. V lost 6 bases, J lost 3 bases, and 18 bases lay in between. CDR1 and CDR2 from the germline V gene are DFQATT and SNEGSKA (reference sequence). CDR3 in amino acids: CSAIPQGLSYNSPLHF. The DNA of the CDR3 is TGCAGTGCCATACCTCAGGGTCTGAGCTATAATTCACCCCTCCACTTT.

This clonotype has at least ten counts. The chain employs TRBV7-6 and TRBJ2-6, with D possibly TRBD1 on 6 matching bases. The CDR3 is 15 amino acids. Germline V gene lookup returns CDR1 SGHVS and CDR2 FNYEAQ. V gave up 3 bases and J gave up 2 bases, with 8 bases separating them. The CDR3 loop reads CASSLTGTGANVLTF. CDR3 sequence (DNA): TGTGCCAGCAGCTTGACAGGCACTGGGGCCAACGTCCTGACTTTC.

This clonotype was observed at least ten times. The rearrangement links TRBV5-1 to TRBJ1-1, with unresolved D. V lost 4 bases and J 0 bases, leaving 13 bases between the germline ends. Germline CDR1 reads SGHRS; CDR2 reads YFSETQ. The CDR3 runs to 15 residues. Here the CDR3 reads CASSRWTLMNTEAFF. The CDR3 DNA reads as TGCGCCAGCAGCCGATGGACTCTCATGAACACTGAAGCTTTCTTT.

In this sample, this clonotype turned up many times. The rearrangement joins TRBV10-3 to TRBJ2-3, with D tentatively TRBD2 (6 bases). Trimming shortened V by 2 bases and J by 2 bases, and 14 bases separated the two germline ends. The CDR3 runs 16 residues. The germline gives CDR1 ENHRY, CDR2 SYGVKD. The DNA of the CDR3 is TGTGCCATCAGTGAGGGAGGGGTCCTTAACACAGATACGCAGTATTTT. It encodes CAISEGGVLNTDTQYF.

This rearrangement joins TRBV2 to TRBJ2-1, with 8 bases that match TRBD1. The germline CDR1 and CDR2 sequences are SNHLY and FYNNEI. CDR3 length equals 14 residues. Trimming took 6 bases from V and 4 from J; bases not matched to a gene: 5. The CDR3 DNA is TGTGCCAGCAGGGATGACAGGGGTTACAATGAGCAGTTCTTC. Translating it yields CASRDDRGYNEQFF. The full variable domain, its missing parts supplied by reference TRBV2 and TRBJ2-1, is EPEVTQTPSHQVTQMGQEVILRCVPISNHLYFYWYRQILGQKVEFLVSFYNNEISEKSEIFDDQFSVERPDGSNFTLKIRSTKLEDSAMYFCASRDDRGYNEQFFGPGTRLTVL.

This clonotype came up many times. This chain connects TRBV4-2 to TRBJ2-1; 9 positions match TRBD1. V lost 7 bases to trimming and J lost 4 bases; unmatched junction nucleotides: 14. Germline assignment: CDR1 LGHNA and CDR2 YNFKEQ. The CDR3 length is 17 residues. The CDR3 here is CASTARGQGSPYNEQFF. The CDR3 nucleotides are TGTGCCAGCACCGCTCGGGGACAGGGTTCACCTTACAATGAGCAGTTCTTC.

This clonotype has at least ten counts. The J gene is TRBJ2-1, the V gene TRBV5-1; no clear D. Trimming took 0 bases from V and 4 from J, leaving 2 bases between them. Germline CDR1 SGHRS, CDR2 YFSETQ. The CDR3 covers 12 residues. CDR3 sequence reads: CASSLVYNEQFF. Here the CDR3 DNA reads TGCGCCAGCAGCTTGGTGTACAATGAGCAGTTCTTC.

The gene calls are TRBV3-1 and TRBJ2-1, with D maybe TRBD1 (5 bases). Germline V gene data show CDR1 as LGHDT and CDR2 as YNNKEL (reference sequence). CDR3 size: 14 residues. Trimming left V 1 base short and J 4 bases short, with 8 bases between. In nucleotides, the CDR3 is TGTGCCAGCAGCCAAGGGGGCCGGTACAATGAGCAGTTCTTC. Translating it yields CASSQGGRYNEQFF.

This clonotype was recorded at least ten times. This chain uses TRBV6-1 with TRBJ1-2; D not resolved. Germline values: CDR1 MNHNS, CDR2 SASEGT. The CDR3 runs 15 residues. V was cut by 0 bases and J by 3 bases, with 11 bases left in between. The CDR3 sequence is CASSEAPDNYYGYTF. DNA of the CDR3: TGTGCCAGCAGTGAAGCGCCGGATAACTACTATGGCTACACCTTC.

Many counts were recorded for this clonotype. The gene calls are TRBV5-1 and TRBJ1-1, with TRBD1 identical over 9 bases. Trimming took 4 bases from V and 6 from J; bases not matched to a gene: 7. The CDR3 contains 14 residues. CDR1 and CDR2 (germline): SGHRS, YFSETQ. The CDR3: CASSAGTGNAEAFF. The CDR3 bases are TGCGCCAGCAGCGCAGGGACAGGGAATGCTGAAGCTTTCTTT. Filled out from reference TRBV5-1 and TRBJ1-1, the complete variable domain reads KAGVTQTPRYLIKTRGQQVTLSCSPISGHRSVSWYQQTPGQGLQFLFEYFSETQRNKGNFPGRFSGRQFSNSRSEMNVSTLELGDSALYLCASSAGTGNAEAFFGQGTRLTVV.

There are many counts of this clonotype. V is TRBV7-2 and J is TRBJ2-7; the D gene is possibly TRBD1 (6 bases). V was shortened by 4 bases and J by 3 bases, with 13 bases between the two germline ends. The CDR3 runs 14 residues. The germline CDR1 and CDR2 sequences are SGHTA and FQGNSA. In nucleotides, the CDR3 is TGTGCCAGCAGCTCCCGACGGACAGTCTACGAGCAGTACTTC. Protein: CASSSRRTVYEQYF.

In its sample, this clonotype was seen many times. At one of its ends the junction is not consistent with the germline gene, which may arise from a read error. The CDR3 nucleotides read TGTGCCAGCAGCTTAGGGAGTCTGATCCCCTTCTTC. Translated: CASSLGSLIPFF. V is TRBV11-2 and J is TRBJ2-7; D is uncertain. This CDR3 region has 12 residues. In germline, CDR1 is SGHAT, CDR2 FQNNGV.

This clonotype was picked up a small number of times. The rearrangement links TRBV3-1 to TRBJ1-1; unclear D gene. The CDR3 extends over 13 amino acids. The ends were cut back, 0 bases at V and 5 bases at J, with 7 bases in the middle. CDR1 is LGHDT, CDR2 YNNKEL, per germline (reference sequence). CDR3 amino acids: CASSQEGGTEAFF. The CDR3 DNA reads as TGTGCCAGCAGCCAAGAGGGCGGGACTGAAGCTTTCTTT.

This clonotype was seen only a few times. A much larger clone differs by one base, so this may be a read error. This rearrangement joins TRBV30 to TRBJ1-2; no firm D call. Deletions cut 2 bases from V and 7 bases from J, with 14 bases between. There are 13 residues in the CDR3. Germline lookup yields CDR1 GTSNPN and CDR2 SVGIG (reference sequence). CDR3 in amino acids: CAWSFSSEAGYTF. The CDR3 DNA sequence: TGTGCCTGGAGTTTCTCTTCGGAGGCTGGCTACACCTTC.

Ten or more counts support this clonotype. The gene calls are TRBV29-1 and TRBJ2-7, with 12 bases identical to TRBD2. The CDR3 loop spans 13 amino acids. J was trimmed by 12 bases and V by 4 bases; bases with no gene match: 10. CDR1 is SQVTM and CDR2 is ANQGSEA in the germline V gene. CDR3 sequence: CSVVELAGGPLYF. For the CDR3, the DNA is TGCAGCGTTGTAGAGCTAGCGGGAGGGCCTCTGTACTTC.